A selection of T cell receptor beta chains follows, all from one sample in a study of metastatic and nonmetastatic thyroid tumors. TCRdb reanalyzed the PCR reads via MiXCR. The table lists several thousand clones, 29% of them singletons. Sequencing was performed on tumor tissue. The source of these receptors is a female donor with papillary thyroid cancer or a benign thyroid nodule (not recorded which). Some clones in this sample may be carry-over from other donors' samples. CDR3s include the opening cysteine and the closing phenylalanine or tryptophan. Fields, in order: D gene, clone size, J gene, V gene, CDR3 protein, CDR3 DNA. D genes are given only for firm matches. Clone size is given for some rows only: seen once, a few or many times, or a class if the clone is expanded.

d_gene: NA; abundance: few; j_gene: TRBJ1-2; v_gene: TRBV28; CDR3aa: CASNSPYNYGYTF; CDR3nt: TGTGCCAGCAACTCCCCCTATAACTATGGCTACACCTTC
d_gene: TRBD1; abundance: NA; j_gene: TRBJ1-6; v_gene: TRBV12-3/TRBV12-4; CDR3aa: CASSLSGQGGSPLHF; CDR3nt: TGTGCCAGCAGTTTATCGGGACAGGGGGGTTCACCCCTCCACTTT
d_gene: NA; abundance: few; j_gene: TRBJ2-3; v_gene: TRBV24-1; CDR3aa: CATRKGVGTDTQYF; CDR3nt: TGTGCCACCAGGAAGGGGGTTGGCACAGATACGCAGTATTTT
d_gene: TRBD2; abundance: NA; j_gene: TRBJ2-2; v_gene: TRBV27; CDR3aa: CASSSIETSGFEDTGELFF; CDR3nt: TGTGCCAGCAGTTCTATTGAGACTAGCGGATTCGAGGACACCGGGGAGCTGTTTTTT
d_gene: TRBD2; abundance: few; j_gene: TRBJ2-2; v_gene: TRBV5-8; CDR3aa: CASRTSGVTGELFF; CDR3nt: TGTGCCAGCAGGACTAGCGGGGTCACCGGGGAGCTGTTTTTT
d_gene: NA; abundance: few; j_gene: TRBJ2-7; v_gene: TRBV29-1; CDR3aa: CSAGVGYEQYF; CDR3nt: TGCAGCGCGGGCGTGGGCTACGAGCAGTACTTC
d_gene: NA; abundance: NA; j_gene: TRBJ2-7; v_gene: TRBV11-1; CDR3aa: CASSLTTDYEQYF; CDR3nt: TGTGCCAGCAGCTTAACCACAGACTACGAGCAGTACTTC
d_gene: TRBD2; abundance: NA; j_gene: TRBJ2-7; v_gene: TRBV6-9; CDR3aa: CASSESGAGGVEQYF; CDR3nt: TGCGCCAGCAGTGAGTCGGGAGCGGGGGGGGTCGAGCAGTACTTC
d_gene: NA; abundance: NA; j_gene: TRBJ1-2; v_gene: TRBV5-5; CDR3aa: CASSLDWGTNYGYTF; CDR3nt: TGTGCCAGCAGCTTGGATTGGGGGACTAACTATGGCTACACCTTC
d_gene: NA; abundance: NA; j_gene: TRBJ1-4; v_gene: TRBV12-3/TRBV12-4; CDR3aa: CASSLGAREKLFF; CDR3nt: TGTGCCAGCAGTTTGGGAGCTAGGGAAAAACTGTTTTTT
d_gene: TRBD1; abundance: few; j_gene: TRBJ1-2; v_gene: TRBV11-1; CDR3aa: CASSFPGGGRTFFGYTF; CDR3nt: TGTGCCAGCAGCTTCCCAGGGGGGGGCAGGACCTTCTTCGGCTACACCTTC
d_gene: NA; abundance: few; j_gene: TRBJ2-3; v_gene: TRBV4-3; CDR3aa: CASSQDPGGPLDTQYF; CDR3nt: TGCGCCAGCAGCCAAGATCCCGGGGGCCCGTTGGATACGCAGTATTTT
d_gene: NA; abundance: NA; j_gene: TRBJ1-1; v_gene: TRBV5-1; CDR3aa: CASSSTAWNTEAFF; CDR3nt: TGCGCCAGCAGCTCGACAGCCTGGAACACTGAAGCTTTCTTT
d_gene: TRBD1; abundance: NA; j_gene: TRBJ2-2; v_gene: TRBV6-1; CDR3aa: CASSPGQGITGELFF; CDR3nt: TGTGCCAGCAGTCCAGGACAGGGGATCACCGGGGAGCTGTTTTTT
d_gene: NA; abundance: few; j_gene: TRBJ1-1; v_gene: TRBV6-1; CDR3aa: CASSEDPNTEAFF; CDR3nt: TGTGCCAGCAGCGAGGACCCGAACACTGAAGCTTTCTTT
d_gene: NA; abundance: few; j_gene: TRBJ1-5; v_gene: TRBV6-1; CDR3aa: CASSEGKGTFRQPQHF; CDR3nt: TGTGCCAGCAGTGAAGGAAAAGGGACCTTTAGACAGCCCCAGCATTTT
d_gene: TRBD1; abundance: few; j_gene: TRBJ2-2; v_gene: TRBV11-2; CDR3aa: CASSNRDSLDTGELFF; CDR3nt: TGTGCCAGCAGCAACCGGGACAGCCTAGACACCGGGGAGCTGTTTTTT
d_gene: TRBD2; abundance: few; j_gene: TRBJ2-2; v_gene: TRBV6-4; CDR3aa: CASSEGAGEPTGELFF; CDR3nt: TGTGCCAGCAGTGAGGGAGCGGGAGAGCCCACCGGGGAGCTGTTTTTT
d_gene: TRBD2; abundance: NA; j_gene: TRBJ2-2; v_gene: TRBV6-5; CDR3aa: CASSYRGTSGSPGELFF; CDR3nt: TGTGCCAGTAGTTACAGGGGGACTAGCGGGAGTCCCGGGGAGCTGTTTTTT
d_gene: TRBD2; abundance: NA; j_gene: TRBJ2-3; v_gene: TRBV11-2; CDR3aa: CANSPGGASGSYTRYF; CDR3nt: TGTGCCAACAGCCCCGGGGGGGCTAGCGGGAGTTATACGCGTTATTTT
d_gene: TRBD2; abundance: few; j_gene: TRBJ2-1; v_gene: TRBV15; CDR3aa: CATSRGSLAAYNEQFF; CDR3nt: TGTGCCACCAGCAGAGGATCACTAGCGGCCTACAATGAGCAGTTCTTC
d_gene: NA; abundance: NA; j_gene: TRBJ2-1; v_gene: TRBV10-3; CDR3aa: CAIRGTRGYNEQFF; CDR3nt: TGTGCCATCAGAGGGACAAGGGGCTACAATGAGCAGTTCTTC
d_gene: TRBD1; abundance: few; j_gene: TRBJ2-7; v_gene: TRBV19; CDR3aa: CATRSPRDRGNEQYF; CDR3nt: TGTGCCACCCGCTCGCCGCGGGACAGGGGAAACGAGCAGTACTTC
d_gene: NA; abundance: many; j_gene: TRBJ2-1; v_gene: TRBV29-1; CDR3aa: CSVEGPQRTSYNEQFF; CDR3nt: TGCAGCGTCGAGGGCCCACAGCGAACCTCCTACAATGAGCAGTTCTTC
d_gene: TRBD1; abundance: NA; j_gene: TRBJ1-2; v_gene: TRBV12-3/TRBV12-4; CDR3aa: CASSVTGGGNYGYTF; CDR3nt: TGTGCCAGCAGCGTGACAGGGGGCGGGAACTATGGCTACACCTTC
d_gene: NA; abundance: NA; j_gene: TRBJ1-5; v_gene: TRBV28; CDR3aa: CASSFCQGDQPQHF; CDR3nt: TGTGCCAGCAGTTTTTGTCAGGGAGATCAGCCCCAGCATTTT
d_gene: NA; abundance: few; j_gene: TRBJ1-6; v_gene: TRBV10-2; CDR3aa: CASSESPDSPLHF; CDR3nt: TGCGCCAGCAGTGAGTCCCCAGATTCACCCCTCCACTTT
d_gene: NA; abundance: medium-sized; j_gene: TRBJ2-1; v_gene: TRBV11-2; CDR3aa: CASSLSSAYNEQFF; CDR3nt: TGTGCCAGCAGCTTAAGTTCCGCGTACAATGAGCAGTTCTTC
d_gene: TRBD1; abundance: NA; j_gene: TRBJ1-6; v_gene: TRBV11-1; CDR3aa: CASSLGTGILSPLHF; CDR3nt: TGTGCCAGCAGCTTGGGGACAGGGATACTTTCACCCCTCCACTTT
d_gene: TRBD1; abundance: few; j_gene: TRBJ1-2; v_gene: TRBV28; CDR3aa: CASLDRGGWSYGYTF; CDR3nt: TGTGCCAGCCTAGACAGGGGAGGTTGGTCGTATGGCTACACCTTC
d_gene: TRBD2; abundance: few; j_gene: TRBJ2-1; v_gene: TRBV28; CDR3aa: CASILTSGMGEQFF; CDR3nt: TGTGCCAGCATCTTGACTAGCGGGATGGGGGAGCAGTTCTTC
d_gene: TRBD1; abundance: NA; j_gene: TRBJ2-1; v_gene: TRBV11-2; CDR3aa: CASSSGQGGTNEQFF; CDR3nt: TGTGCCAGCAGCTCCGGACAGGGAGGAACCAATGAGCAGTTCTTC
d_gene: NA; abundance: few; j_gene: TRBJ1-5; v_gene: TRBV15; CDR3aa: CATSSFGPQHF; CDR3nt: TGTGCCACCAGCAGTTTCGGGCCCCAGCATTTT
d_gene: NA; abundance: NA; j_gene: TRBJ2-7; v_gene: TRBV20-1; CDR3aa: CSAAISGREVGEQYF; CDR3nt: TGCAGTGCCGCCATCTCGGGCAGGGAGGTAGGCGAGCAGTACTTC
d_gene: NA; abundance: NA; j_gene: TRBJ1-4; v_gene: TRBV4-1; CDR3aa: CASSQAAGYNEKLFF; CDR3nt: TGCGCCAGCAGCCAAGCGGCAGGCTATAATGAAAAACTGTTTTTT
d_gene: NA; abundance: NA; j_gene: TRBJ1-2; v_gene: TRBV4-1; CDR3aa: CASSQAGYGYTF; CDR3nt: TGCGCCAGCAGCCAAGCGGGTTATGGCTACACCTTC
d_gene: TRBD2; abundance: medium-sized; j_gene: TRBJ2-1; v_gene: TRBV6-1; CDR3aa: CASSEWGGLAGASYNEQFF; CDR3nt: TGTGCCAGCAGTGAATGGGGGGGGCTAGCGGGGGCGTCGTACAATGAGCAGTTCTTC
d_gene: NA; abundance: NA; j_gene: TRBJ2-2; v_gene: TRBV27; CDR3aa: CASSRMAGPTGELFF; CDR3nt: TGTGCCAGCAGCCGGATGGCGGGTCCCACCGGGGAGCTGTTTTTT
d_gene: NA; abundance: NA; j_gene: TRBJ1-4; v_gene: TRBV20-1; CDR3aa: CSARVASEKLFF; CDR3nt: TGCAGTGCTAGAGTCGCAAGTGAAAAACTGTTTTTT
d_gene: NA; abundance: NA; j_gene: TRBJ1-4; v_gene: TRBV4-1; CDR3aa: CASSPTRTTNEKLFF; CDR3nt: TGCGCCAGCAGCCCTACGAGGACAACGAATGAAAAACTGTTTTTT
d_gene: NA; abundance: medium-sized; j_gene: TRBJ1-1; v_gene: TRBV20-1; CDR3aa: CSARGAYNRAEAFF; CDR3nt: TGCAGTGCTAGAGGGGCTTATAATAGGGCTGAAGCTTTCTTT
d_gene: TRBD2; abundance: NA; j_gene: TRBJ2-2; v_gene: TRBV11-2; CDR3aa: CASSPGRTSGFVTGELFF; CDR3nt: TGTGCCAGCAGCCCGGGGCGGACTAGCGGCTTTGTCACCGGGGAGCTGTTTTTT
d_gene: TRBD1; abundance: NA; j_gene: TRBJ2-7; v_gene: TRBV4-1; CDR3aa: CASSLVGQGTYEQYF; CDR3nt: TGCGCCAGCAGCCTAGTAGGACAGGGAACCTACGAGCAGTACTTC
d_gene: TRBD1; abundance: few; j_gene: TRBJ1-4; v_gene: TRBV13; CDR3aa: CASSLKGQGSTNEKLFF; CDR3nt: TGTGCCAGCAGCTTAAAGGGACAGGGATCAACTAATGAAAAACTGTTTTTT
d_gene: TRBD2; abundance: few; j_gene: TRBJ2-3; v_gene: TRBV6-2/TRBV6-3; CDR3aa: CASSYNARGLAGNTQYF; CDR3nt: TGTGCCAGCAGTTACAACGCCAGAGGACTAGCGGGGAATACGCAGTATTTT
d_gene: NA; abundance: NA; j_gene: TRBJ2-7; v_gene: TRBV25-1; CDR3aa: CASSDSRASYEQYF; CDR3nt: TGTGCCAGCAGTGATTCCCGGGCCTCCTACGAGCAGTACTTC
d_gene: TRBD2; abundance: few; j_gene: TRBJ2-3; v_gene: TRBV4-2; CDR3aa: CASSQILAGGFTDTQYF; CDR3nt: TGTGCCAGCAGCCAAATCCTAGCGGGAGGCTTCACAGATACGCAGTATTTT
d_gene: TRBD1; abundance: NA; j_gene: TRBJ2-1; v_gene: TRBV7-8; CDR3aa: CASSPPGQGAIGNEQFF; CDR3nt: TGTGCCAGCAGCCCACCGGGACAGGGGGCTATCGGGAATGAGCAGTTCTTC
d_gene: TRBD2; abundance: NA; j_gene: TRBJ2-5; v_gene: TRBV6-1; CDR3aa: CASREGLAETQYF; CDR3nt: TGTGCCAGCAGGGAGGGACTAGCGGAGACCCAGTACTTC
d_gene: NA; abundance: NA; j_gene: TRBJ2-7; v_gene: TRBV5-1; CDR3aa: CASSLGSSNYEQYF; CDR3nt: TGCGCCAGCAGCTTGGGTTCATCCAACTACGAGCAGTACTTC
d_gene: NA; abundance: few; j_gene: TRBJ1-6; v_gene: TRBV10-2; CDR3aa: CASSAYNSPLHF; CDR3nt: TGCGCCAGCAGTGCTTATAATTCACCCCTCCACTTT
d_gene: TRBD1; abundance: NA; j_gene: TRBJ1-5; v_gene: TRBV4-1; CDR3aa: CASSQAPGQGNQPQHF; CDR3nt: TGCGCCAGCAGCCAGGCGCCGGGACAGGGGAATCAGCCCCAGCATTTT
d_gene: NA; abundance: NA; j_gene: TRBJ2-2; v_gene: TRBV28; CDR3aa: CASRLDTLETGELFF; CDR3nt: TGTGCCAGCCGCCTGGATACCCTAGAGACCGGGGAGCTGTTTTTT
d_gene: TRBD2; abundance: medium-sized; j_gene: TRBJ2-1; v_gene: TRBV20-1; CDR3aa: CSAAFSSGGVGEQFF; CDR3nt: TGCAGTGCCGCCTTCTCTAGCGGGGGGGTGGGTGAGCAGTTCTTC